A single sample gave rise to the 18 T cell receptor beta chains below, sequenced in a study of CD8 T cells in Susac syndrome. The authors reverse transcribed roughly 0.5 to 1 ug RNA with random hexamers. TCRdb re-analysed the immunoSEQ multiplex PCR reads in MiXCR, keeping a single row per CDR3 protein. This table holds under 300,000 distinct CDR3 sequences, 96% found once. Material for sequencing was CD4+ T cells from PBMCs. The receptors stem from a human donor with Susac syndrome.

V is TRBV12-2 and J is TRBJ2-7. TRBV12-2 is a pseudogene segment. The CDR3 loop spans 13 amino acids. CDR3: CASRAPVENEQYF. In nucleotides, the CDR3 is TGTGCAAGTCGCGCACCCGTGGAAAACGAGCAGTACTTC.

The chain recombines TRBV30 with TRBJ1-1; 7 positions match TRBD1. There are 13 residues in the CDR3. Looked up from germline, CDR1 is GTSNPN and CDR2 is SVGIG (reference sequence). The V segment lost 3 bases and the J segment 6 bases; nucleotides outside the gene matches: 7. The CDR3 region has the DNA TGTGCCTGGAGACTACAGGGGTGGTCTGAAGCTTTCTTT. It translates to CAWRLQGWSEAFF.

The gene calls are TRBV7-9 and TRBJ1-5; D not certain. CDR1 is SEHNR, CDR2 FQNEAQ, per germline (reference sequence). The CDR3 is 14 residues long. Deletions cut 6 bases from V and 4 bases from J, with 13 bases between. DNA for the CDR3: TGTGCCAGCAGTATCGACACGGCAAATCAGCCCCAGCATTTT. Its protein is CASSIDTANQPQHF.

This rearrangement joins TRBV7-9 to TRBJ2-7; 8 positions agree with TRBD2. Germline V CDR1 and CDR2: SEHNR, FQNEAQ (reference sequence). This CDR3 is 16 amino acids long. The trim removed 1 base at V and 6 bases at J, leaving 11 bases unmatched. The CDR3 sequence is CASSLVPLAGPSEQYF. CDR3 coding DNA: TGTGCCAGCAGCTTAGTTCCTCTAGCGGGTCCGTCCGAGCAGTACTTC.

The chain couples TRBV15 to TRBJ2-1; D remains unclear. The germline gives CDR1 LNHNV, CDR2 YYDKDF (reference sequence). The V and J ends lost 1 base and 9 bases respectively, with 7 bases between them. The CDR3 loop spans 12 amino acids. The CDR3 reads CATSRGYREQFF. In DNA form, the CDR3 reads TGTGCCACCAGCAGAGGGTATCGTGAGCAGTTCTTC.

V gene TRBV7-3 combines with J gene TRBJ1-1; TRBD1 aligns across 7 bases. The CDR3 is 15 amino acids. Germline V gene sequence: CDR1 SGHTA, CDR2 FQGTGA. Germline trimming cut 7 bases from V and 3 bases from J; bases unmatched to any gene: 11. The CDR3 spells CASTPTGAGYTEAFF. The CDR3 nucleotides read TGTGCCAGCACCCCAACAGGGGCAGGTTACACTGAAGCTTTCTTT.

This sequence joins TRBV10-3 and TRBJ2-2; TRBD2 agrees at 11 bases. Germline V gene sequence: CDR1 ENHRY, CDR2 SYGVKD. The CDR3 totals 17 residues. The ends lost 0 bases at V and 9 bases at J; junction bases unmatched: 9. The CDR3 loop is CAISESLTSGSSRELFF. Written as DNA, the CDR3 is TGTGCCATCAGTGAGTCGCTCACTAGCGGGAGTTCCCGGGAGCTGTTTTTT.

This sequence joins TRBV3-1 and TRBJ1-1; no definite D call. Germline V CDR1 and CDR2: LGHDT, YNNKEL (reference sequence). This CDR3 has 13 residues. Trimming took off 1 base at V and 3 bases at J, with 6 bases between the two ends. CDR3: CASSQATYTEAFF. The CDR3, as DNA: TGTGCCAGCAGCCAAGCCACCTACACTGAAGCTTTCTTT.

The genes are TRBV6-1 and TRBJ1-5; D is unclear. Germline loops: CDR1 MNHNS, CDR2 SASEGT. The ends were cut back, 1 base at V and 5 bases at J, with 6 bases in the middle. CDR3 length: 13 residues. CDR3 protein: CASSEVTYQPQHF. The CDR3 bases are TGTGCCAGCAGTGAAGTTACGTATCAGCCCCAGCATTTT.

The V gene is TRBV19, the J gene TRBJ2-1; D gene ambiguous. CDR1 is LNHDA, CDR2 SQIVND, per germline (reference sequence). The CDR3 totals 12 residues. V lost 7 bases to trimming and J lost 9 bases, with 13 bases between them. CDR3: CASMNLGSEQFF. As DNA, the CDR3 is TGTGCCAGTATGAACCTCGGAAGTGAGCAGTTCTTC.

The chain combines TRBV7-9 with TRBJ2-5; D not certain. V was pared by 0 bases and J by 5 bases, with 7 bases between. There are 13 residues in the CDR3. Germline-derived CDR1 and CDR2 are SEHNR and FQNEAQ (reference sequence). This CDR3 reads CASSLALGETQYF. The DNA for the CDR3 is TGTGCCAGCAGCTTAGCTCTGGGGGAGACCCAGTACTTC.

In the case of this clonotype: A junction end diverges from the germline sequence, so it may reflect a read error. The chain combines TRBV11-3 with TRBJ2-7; D is possibly TRBD1 or TRBD2 (5 bases each). CDR3 length: 12 amino acids. The germline CDR1 and CDR2 sequences are SGHNT and YENEEA. In DNA form, the CDR3 reads TGTGCCAGCAGCCCATACGAGGGGAATACGCACTTC. It specifies CASSPYEGNTHF.

J is TRBJ2-7 and V is TRBV12-3 or TRBV12-4; D unclear. Trimming cost V 7 bases and J 9 bases, with 19 bases left between them. This CDR3 comprises 13 residues. The CDR3 DNA follows: TGTGCCAGCACCCAGGCAAACGTGTGGGGGCAGTACTTC. It specifies CASTQANVWGQYF.

The rearrangement uses TRBV18 and TRBJ2-3; 13 bases line up with TRBD2. Looked up from germline, CDR1 is KGHSH and CDR2 is LQKENI. The trim removed 1 base at V and 2 bases at J, leaving 6 bases unmatched. CDR3 length equals 18 residues. The CDR3 loop is CASSPLGTSGTITDTQYF. In nucleotides, the CDR3 is TGTGCCAGCTCACCACTGGGGACTAGCGGGACTATCACAGATACGCAGTATTTT. Supplemented by reference TRBV18 and TRBJ2-3, the full variable domain reads NAGVMQNPRHLVRRRGQEARLRCSPMKGHSHVYWYRQLPEEGLKFMVYLQKENIIDESGMPKERFSAEFPKEGPSILRIQQVVRGDSAAYFCASSPLGTSGTITDTQYFGPGTRLTVL.

The chain couples TRBV5-1 to TRBJ2-5, with D maybe TRBD2 (6 bases). The germline CDR1 and CDR2 sequences are SGHRS and YFSETQ. With 4 bases removed from V and 4 bases from J, the gap between germline ends came to 17 bases. The CDR3 has 15 residues. The CDR3 coding sequence is TGCGCCAGCAGCCCGGATACTAGCAGAGGAGAGACCCAGTACTTC. Amino acids: CASSPDTSRGETQYF.

The chain employs TRBV20-1 and TRBJ2-7; 11 bases map to TRBD2. The CDR3 covers 14 residues. Germline-derived CDR1 and CDR2 are DFQATT and SNEGSKA (reference sequence). With V trimmed by 2 bases and J by 4 bases, 4 bases remained unmatched. The CDR3 sequence is CSARIAGGPYEQYF. The CDR3 DNA is TGCAGTGCTAGAATAGCGGGAGGGCCTTACGAGCAGTACTTC.

The chain combines TRBV9 with TRBJ1-2; possible D gene TRBD1, 5 bases. The CDR3 extends over 15 amino acids. Trimming took 0 bases from V and 8 from J, leaving 17 bases between them. The germline V gene has CDR1 SGDLS and CDR2 YYNGEE. CDR3 DNA sequence: TGTGCCAGCAGCGTAGATGACAGACGAGCGAGCGGCTACACCTTC. Amino acid sequence: CASSVDDRRASGYTF.

The CDR3 DNA is TGTGCCAGCAGCCCAGGACAGGGCTACGACTACGAGCAGTACTTC. Encoded protein: CASSPGQGYDYEQYF. The chain joins TRBV7-9 to TRBJ2-7; the match to TRBD1 covers 8 bases. Germline lookup yields CDR1 SEHNR and CDR2 FQNEAQ (reference sequence). CDR3 length: 15 residues. The V segment lost 5 bases and the J segment 3 bases; nucleotides outside the gene matches: 9.